Only a few counts were recorded for the clone carrying this T cell receptor (beta chain). The primer mix had 60 Vbeta and 13 Jbeta primers. The assay was immunoSEQ multiplex PCR, and TCRdb's table has in-frame clones only and misses some. The data hold over 150,000 clones, with about 80% observed a single time. This sample stems from a study of cytomegalovirus exposure and HLA in healthy donors. CDR1 is SGHTA and CDR2 is FQGNSA in the germline V gene. V lost 3 bases to trimming and J lost 1 base; unmatched junction nucleotides: 5. There are 15 residues in the CDR3. The source of this sequence is a woman aged 30 to 39 in good health and CMV-seronegative. Input material: PBMCs. V usage is TRBV7-2 and J usage is TRBJ1-1, with 7 positions matching TRBD1. The CDR3 loop reads CASSFENRGNTEAFF. CDR3 coding DNA: TGTGCCAGCAGCTTCGAAAACAGGGGGAACACTGAAGCTTTCTTT.